This T cell receptor (beta chain) is from a study of T cell changes during pregnancy in multiple sclerosis. Here immunoSEQ multiplex PCR was the method, and the copy in TCRdb shows in-frame clones only, minus some. The sample records 40,000 to 55,000 clones, 90% to 95% being singletons. In germline, CDR1 is SGHTA, CDR2 FQGTGA. The CDR3 totals 16 residues. J lost 4 bases, V lost 0 bases, and 5 bases had no gene match. The chain couples TRBV7-3 to TRBJ2-1, with 8 bases identical to TRBD2. The receptor was isolated from a female donor with multiple sclerosis, enrolled in a pregnancy study. Specimen: CD8+ T cells from peripheral blood mononuclear cells, collected in the first trimester of pregnancy. The CDR3 DNA reads as TGTGCCAGCAGCTTAACCGGGGGGGGCGCTTACAATGAGCAGTTCTTC. The encoded protein is CASSLTGGGAYNEQFF.